The 17 T cell receptor beta chains given below trace back to one sample, sequenced in a study of T cells in Graves' hyperthyroidism and ophthalmopathy. Amplification targeted TCR beta CDR3 regions from RNA transcripts. With the HTBI primer set, the TCR CDR3 went through a first round of RT-PCR. TCRdb called the multiplex PCR reads again in MiXCR, with one record for every CDR3 protein. The data hold a few hundred thousand distinct CDR3 sequences, with more than 45% observed a single time. Sequences were obtained from peripheral blood or thyroid tissue (not recorded which). Every receptor here comes from a woman between 18 and 29 years old with Graves' hyperthyroidism.

This clonotype was counted many times. The chain links TRBV7-2 to TRBJ1-3; no reliable D call. The CDR3 covers 15 residues. The germline V gene encodes CDR1 SGHTA and CDR2 FQGNSA. V lost 4 bases to trimming and J lost 0 bases, with 10 bases between them. The CDR3 here is CASSSTYSSGNTIYF. The CDR3 DNA reads as TGTGCCAGCAGCTCGACATACAGCTCTGGAAACACCATATATTTT.

The chain recombines TRBV7-2 with TRBJ1-2; tentatively, D is TRBD1 (5 bases). The length of the CDR3 is 15 residues. The V end lost 5 bases, the J end lost 4 bases, and 17 bases lay between the germline ends. Germline CDR1 SGHTA, CDR2 FQGNSA. The CDR3 region is CASSEGAGRTYGYTF. DNA for the CDR3: TGTGCCAGCAGCGAAGGGGCAGGGAGGACCTATGGCTACACCTTC.

Notes on this clonotype: A much larger clone differs by one base, so this may be a read error. The rearrangement joins TRBV12-3 or TRBV12-4 to TRBJ2-7, with D perhaps matching TRBD1 (5 bases). V was trimmed by 5 bases and J by 0 bases, leaving 11 bases between them. The CDR3 spans 14 residues. CDR3 sequence: CASSETATSYEQYF. The CDR3 DNA follows: TGTGCCAGCAGTGAGACAGCCACCTCCTACGAGCAGTACTTC.

The rearrangement links TRBV13 to TRBJ2-7; possibly TRBD1 for D (5 bases). The CDR3 runs 12 residues. Trimming cost V 4 bases and J 5 bases, with 9 bases left between them. The germline CDR1 and CDR2 sequences are PRHDT and FYEKMQ (reference sequence). For the CDR3, the DNA is TGTGCCAGCAGCTCAAGACAGCACGAGCAGTACTTC. This encodes CASSSRQHEQYF. Filled out from reference TRBV13 and TRBJ2-7, the complete variable domain reads AAGVIQSPRHLIKEKRETATLKCYPIPRHDTVYWYQQGPGQDPQFLISFYEKMQSDKGSIPDRFSAQQFSDYHSELNMSSLELGDSALYFCASSSRQHEQYFGPGTRLTVT.

This clonotype was seen a few times. A much more abundant neighbour one base away suggests this may be a read error. V is TRBV7-9 and J is TRBJ2-5; a weak D match, TRBD2 (5 bases). Looked up from germline, CDR1 is SEHNR and CDR2 is FQNEAQ (reference sequence). The length of the CDR3 is 13 residues. Trimming pared 2 bases from V and 7 bases from J, leaving 11 bases between. The CDR3: CASSLFLGGTQYF. The CDR3 DNA is TGTGCCAGCAGCTTATTTCTTGGAGGGACCCAGTACTTC.

To note about this clonotype: A read error may be the cause here, since a much bigger clone is one base away. The chain combines TRBV24-1 with TRBJ2-2, with 7 positions matching TRBD2. The CDR3 has 12 residues. Trimming took 9 bases from V and 3 from J; bases not matched to a gene: 0. Germline loops: CDR1 KGHDR, CDR2 SFDVKD. This CDR3 reads CATGRDTGELFF. CDR3 nucleotide sequence: TGTGCCACCGGGAGGGACACCGGGGAGCTGTTTTTT.

This clonotype came up many times. This rearrangement joins TRBV6-5 to TRBJ2-5, with 12 bases fitting TRBD2. Looked up from germline, CDR1 is MNHEY and CDR2 is SVGAGI. This CDR3 contains 15 residues. The trim removed 5 bases at V and 4 bases at J, leaving 5 bases unmatched. This CDR3 is CASSELAGGSETQYF. The CDR3 coding sequence is TGTGCCAGCAGTGAACTAGCGGGAGGATCAGAGACCCAGTACTTC.

This clonotype occurred many times. V is TRBV20-1 and J is TRBJ1-1; TRBD1 matches at 7 bases. V lost 3 bases and J lost 2; bases outside the gene matches: 6. The CDR3 runs to 14 residues. Germline-derived CDR1 and CDR2 are DFQATT and SNEGSKA (reference sequence). Here the CDR3 reads CSASRGTDNTEAFF. The CDR3 DNA reads TGCAGTGCTAGCCGCGGGACAGACAACACTGAAGCTTTCTTT.

This sequence joins TRBV6-5 and TRBJ2-7; D perhaps matches TRBD1 (6 bases). The CDR3 extends over 15 amino acids. CDR1 and CDR2 from the germline V gene are MNHEY and SVGAGI. Trimming left V 6 bases short and J 3 bases short, with 18 bases between. CDR3 in DNA: TGTGCCAGCAGACAAGATACAGGGTTGGACTACGAGCAGTACTTC. Amino acid sequence: CASRQDTGLDYEQYF.

CDR3 nucleotides: TGCAGCGTCCCCGGGACAGGACGTCTCAATGAGCAGTACTTC. Translated, it gives CSVPGTGRLNEQYF. V and J are TRBV29-1 and TRBJ2-7; 8 positions match TRBD1. Germline lookup yields CDR1 SQVTM and CDR2 ANQGSEA. With 6 bases clipped from V and 7 bases from J, the junction kept 14 bases outside the gene matches. This CDR3 has 14 residues.

The table lists this clonotype with many counts. This sequence joins TRBV20-1 and TRBJ1-6, with 8 bases fitting TRBD1. This CDR3 region has 15 residues. The V gene's germline CDR1 is DFQATT and CDR2 SNEGSKA (reference sequence). Trimming removed 4 bases from V and 6 bases from J; junction bases left unmatched: 8. The CDR3 loop reads CSATQGAIFNSPLHF. The CDR3, as DNA: TGCAGTGCTACTCAGGGGGCAATCTTTAATTCACCCCTCCACTTT.

V gene TRBV7-3 combines with J gene TRBJ1-3; TRBD1 matches at 9 bases. This CDR3 comprises 16 residues. V trimming: 0 bases; J trimming: 2 bases; junction bases outside the gene matches: 2. Germline CDR1 and CDR2: SGHTA and FQGTGA. In nucleotides, the CDR3 is TGTGCCAGCAGCTTAACGGGACAGGGTGCTGGAAACACCATATATTTT. Translated: CASSLTGQGAGNTIYF.

CDR3 sequence reads: CASSLFGAMNTGELFF. In nucleotides, the CDR3 is TGTGCCAGCAGTTTATTCGGGGCAATGAACACCGGGGAGCTGTTTTTT. The genes are TRBV12-3 or TRBV12-4 and TRBJ2-2; D is possibly TRBD1 or TRBD2 (5 bases each). V lost 2 bases to trimming and J lost 1 base, with 11 bases between them. CDR3 length equals 16 residues.

Remarks on this clonotype: With a much larger clone just one base away, this may be a read error. The CDR3 nucleotides read TGTGCCACCAGTGATCAGCGGTTCGTATACAATGAGCAGTTCTTC. Translating it yields CATSDQRFVYNEQFF. The rearrangement links TRBV24-1 to TRBJ2-5, with a tentative D call TRBD2 (5 bases). The J call may be incorrect, as the DNA end agrees better with TRBJ2-1. Looked up from germline, CDR1 is KGHDR and CDR2 is SFDVKD. CDR3 length: 15 residues.

This clonotype appeared many times. The chain has TRBV29-1 and TRBJ1-1; D is perhaps TRBD1 (5 bases). Germline V gives CDR1 SQVTM, CDR2 ANQGSEA. The V end lost 6 bases, the J end lost 5 bases, and 13 bases lay between the germline ends. The CDR3 sequence is 12 residues long. The CDR3: CSVRRGGTEAFF. The CDR3 DNA reads as TGCAGCGTCCGACGCGGGGGGACTGAAGCTTTCTTT. Supplemented by reference TRBV29-1 and TRBJ1-1, the full variable domain reads SAVISQKPSRDICQRGTSLTIQCQVDSQVTMMFWYRQQPGQSLTLIATANQGSEATYESGFVIDKFPISRPNLTFSTLTVSNMSPEDSSIYLCSVRRGGTEAFFGQGTRLTVV.

Notes on this clonotype: A much larger clone differs by one base, so this may be a read error. The V and J genes are TRBV25-1 and TRBJ2-5; 10 nucleotides agree with TRBD2. The length of the CDR3 is 16 residues. V shed 8 bases, J shed 4 bases, and the junction held 13 bases outside the gene matches. CDR1 and CDR2 (germline): MGHDK, SYGVNS. The DNA of the CDR3 is TGTGCCAGCGGCCAACAAAGCGGGAGGGCCTTAGAGACCCAGTACTTC. Its translation: CASGQQSGRALETQYF. The variable domain in full, with the rest retrieved from reference TRBV25-1 and TRBJ2-5, is EADIYQTPRYLVIGTGKKITLECSQTMGHDKMYWYQQDPGMELHLIHYSYGVNSTEKGDLSSESTVSRIRTEHFPLTLESARPSHTSQYLCASGQQSGRALETQYFGPGTRLLVL.

This clonotype has at least ten counts. The chain is built from TRBV12-3 or TRBV12-4 and TRBJ1-3, with no clear D. With 9 bases removed from V and 1 base from J, the gap between germline ends came to 13 bases. The CDR3 is made up of 14 amino acids. The CDR3 DNA reads as TGTGCCAGAGAACCTCGGCAGTCTGGAAACACCATATATTTT. Amino acids: CAREPRQSGNTIYF.